This T cell receptor (beta chain) was obtained from a study of blood T cell repertoires in COVID-19. The data were produced by immunoSEQ multiplex PCR, yet TCRdb's version contains in-frame clones alone and is incomplete. The sample contains tens of thousands of clones, approximately 86% of which appear only once. The germline V gene has CDR1 MDHEN and CDR2 SYDVKM. This CDR3 is 14 amino acids long. Trimming took 6 bases from V and 4 from J, leaving 15 bases between them. The J gene is TRBJ2-5, the V gene TRBV28; the D gene is possibly TRBD1 (6 bases). The sample comprised peripheral blood. The TCR was taken from an elderly man with active COVID-19. This CDR3 reads CASSPIGGAETQYF. The CDR3 DNA reads TGTGCCAGCAGCCCAATAGGGGGAGCAGAGACCCAGTACTTC.